This T cell receptor beta chain was recorded in a study of shared clonotypes between healthy human individuals. Study at large: Donors consisted of two women and three men between 18 and 49. Donors had three CD4 naive, three CD4 memory, two CD8 naive and one CD8 memory plate apiece. Study results and caveats: A generally larger estimated richness was seen in naive subsets than in memory subsets.

Deep was the level used in running the assay. Sequencing was performed with immunoSEQ multiplex PCR; in TCRdb, only in-frame clones are kept and a portion is missing. Of about 1 million clones detected, about 77% appear once; the ten largest clones hold roughly 1.5%. Trimming at V came to 2 bases and at J to 5 bases, leaving 8 bases not matched to a gene. Germline-derived CDR1 and CDR2 are SGDLS and YYNGEE. The CDR3 length is 15 residues. Details on this clone: Its antigen remains unidentified.

This sequence joins TRBV9 and TRBJ2-5; the match to TRBD1 covers 8 bases. The source material was memory CD4+ T cells sorted from blood. Noted subset: CD45RA-negative fraction. The receptor comes from a man between 18 and 29 years old in good health. In DNA, the CDR3 is TGTGCCAGCAGCGTTGGCAGGGGGCCGATCGAGACCCAGTACTTC. It specifies CASSVGRGPIETQYF.